These T cell receptor beta chains were read from a single sample in a study of Ad26.COV2.S vaccination and SARS-CoV-2 variants. Measured with immunoSEQ multiplex PCR; TCRdb has only the in-frame clones, and not every one. Among about 480,000 clones listed, around 88% were seen once. Sample: peripheral blood, taken in a trial of Ad26.COV2.S vaccine versus placebo. The receptor set was obtained from a person between 18 and 65 years old who received the Ad26.COV2.S COVID-19 vaccine or a placebo. Each CDR3 is given with its conserved first and last residue. A D gene is named only where the DNA matches it firmly. Part of the rows lack a size; the others show once, few, many or a class for expanded clones.

V gene	D gene	clone size	J gene	CDR3 DNA	CDR3 protein
TRBV6-5	TRBD1	-	TRBJ2-7	TGTGCCAGCAGTCTACAGGGGTACGAGCAGTACTTC	CASSLQGYEQYF
TRBV9	TRBD1	-	TRBJ2-1	TGTGCCAGCAGCGTTTCGGGACAGAACAATGAGCAGTTCTTC	CASSVSGQNNEQFF
TRBV7-9	-	-	TRBJ2-5	TGTGCCAGCAGCTTAGGGACACTCTGGGGGTACTTC	CASSLGTLWGYF
TRBV27	-	-	TRBJ2-1	TGTGCCAGCAGTGATAGCTGGGGGGAGAGCCACAATGAGCAGTTCTTC	CASSDSWGESHNEQFF
TRBV1	-	few	TRBJ2-1	TGCAGGTGGACGGGTTGGTCCTACAATGAGCAGTTCTTC	CRWTGWSYNEQFF
TRBV6-2/TRBV6-3	TRBD1	-	TRBJ1-1	TGTGCCAGCAGCCCCTCCGGGACAGGGGGCGTCGGTGAAGCTTTCTTT	CASSPSGTGGVGEAFF
TRBV3-1/TRBV3-2	-	-	TRBJ2-5	TGTGCCAGCAGCCAAGGGTCGGGCGGGGTACAAGAGACCCAGTACTTC	CASSQGSGGVQETQYF
TRBV5-6	TRBD1	-	TRBJ1-2	TGTGCCAGCAGCTCACCGGGACAGGGAAGTGGCTACACCTTC	CASSSPGQGSGYTF
TRBV7-9	-	-	TRBJ1-1	TGTGCCAGCAGCTTTCTGAACACTGAAGCTTTCTTT	CASSFLNTEAFF
TRBV7-9	-	-	TRBJ2-1	TGTGCCAGCCAGCGGGTCCTTTTGGGAGAGCAGTTCTTC	CASQRVLLGEQFF
TRBV28	-	-	TRBJ2-6	TGTGCCACCTCCCCCCAGGTTTGGGACTCTGGGGCCAACGTCCTGACTTTC	CATSPQVWDSGANVLTF
TRBV5-6	-	-	TRBJ1-3	TGTGCCAGCAGCTTGTCCGAAAACACCATATATTTT	CASSLSENTIYF
TRBV28	-	-	TRBJ2-7	TGTGCCAGCAAAGAGGGCCCCGTACGGGAGCAGTACTTC	CASKEGPVREQYF
TRBV28	TRBD1	-	TRBJ1-5	TGTGCCAGCAGCCCAGGGACAGGGGCCGATCAGCCCCAGCATTTT	CASSPGTGADQPQHF
TRBV29-1	TRBD1	-	TRBJ2-1	TGCAGCGTTGGTACGGGACAGGGGGTCATTCATGAGCAGTTCTTC	CSVGTGQGVIHEQFF
TRBV14	-	-	TRBJ2-6	TGTGCCAGCAGCCGTCGGATCTCTGGGGCCAACGTCCTGACTTTC	CASSRRISGANVLTF
TRBV11-2	TRBD2	few	TRBJ2-7	TGTGCCAGCAGCCCCCGTATGTCTGTTAGGACTAGCTTAAACGAGCAGTACTTC	CASSPRMSVRTSLNEQYF
TRBV7-9	-	few	TRBJ2-1	TGTGCCAGCAGCTACACGGGGTACAATGAGCAGTTCTTC	CASSYTGYNEQFF
TRBV30	-	-	TRBJ2-1	TGTGCCTGGAGTATTCTAGATTTTGGTCGGCAGTTCTTC	CAWSILDFGRQFF
TRBV28	-	-	TRBJ1-2	TGTGCCAGCAGATTAAGCGGGCCCCCATATGGCTACACCTTC	CASRLSGPPYGYTF
TRBV3-1/TRBV3-2	-	-	TRBJ1-2	TGTGCCAGCAGCTCCCGAGGGGGGTCCCTAAACTATGGCTACACCTTC	CASSSRGGSLNYGYTF
TRBV12-3/TRBV12-4	-	many	TRBJ2-5	TGTGCCAGCAGCGGTAGTAAGGAGACCCAGTACTTC	CASSGSKETQYF
TRBV5-3	-	-	TRBJ1-4	TGTGTCCGAACCGGCGTGATGTTTTTT	CVRTGVMFF
TRBV9	TRBD2	-	TRBJ2-3	TGTGCCAGCAGCCCCCGTCTAGCGGGAAGGTCAGATACGCAGTATTTT	CASSPRLAGRSDTQYF
TRBV6-6	-	-	TRBJ2-1	TGTGCCAGCAGTCTCACCCGCCTAGTGTTTGAGCAGTTCTTC	CASSLTRLVFEQFF